The TCR beta chain under discussion was sequenced for a study of neoadjuvant anti-PD-1 for oral cavity cancer. Study overall: Most patients had three to four biweekly doses of 3 mg/kg nivolumab before resection.

The time point: after neoadjuvant nivolumab, at surgical resection. No culture or expansion preceded analysis of these blood cells. J was trimmed by 1 base and V by 6 bases; bases with no gene match: 3. The CDR3 covers 15 residues. The V gene's germline CDR1 is MNHEY and CDR2 SVGAGI. Only in-frame clones appear in the TCRdb table, and some are missing; sequencing was by immunoSEQ multiplex PCR. There are about 9,600 clones in the sample; about 69% occur only once, and around 4% lies in the top ten. The TCR comes from a person aged 40 to 85 with oral cavity squamous cell carcinoma. The chain uses TRBV6-5 and TRBJ2-2; 9 bases fit TRBD2. This material consisted of PBMCs, taken after nivolumab (anti-PD-1) treatment. The CDR3 loop reads CASSQAGGNTGELFF. The CDR3 DNA is TGTGCCAGCAGCCAAGCGGGGGGGAACACCGGGGAGCTGTTTTTT.